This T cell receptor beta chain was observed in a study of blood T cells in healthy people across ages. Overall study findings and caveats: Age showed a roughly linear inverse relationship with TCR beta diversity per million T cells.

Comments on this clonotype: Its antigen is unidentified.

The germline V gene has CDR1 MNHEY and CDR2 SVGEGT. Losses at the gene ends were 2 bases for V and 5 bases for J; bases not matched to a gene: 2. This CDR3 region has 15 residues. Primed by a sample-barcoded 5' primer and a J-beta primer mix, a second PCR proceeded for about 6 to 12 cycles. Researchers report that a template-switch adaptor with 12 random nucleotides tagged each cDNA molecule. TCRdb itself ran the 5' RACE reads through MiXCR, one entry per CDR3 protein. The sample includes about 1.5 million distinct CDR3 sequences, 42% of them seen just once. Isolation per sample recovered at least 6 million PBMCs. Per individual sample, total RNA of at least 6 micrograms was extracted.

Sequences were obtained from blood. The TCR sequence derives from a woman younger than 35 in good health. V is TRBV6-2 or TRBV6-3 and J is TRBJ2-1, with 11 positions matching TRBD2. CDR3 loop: CASSYTGLADNEQFF. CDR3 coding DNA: TGTGCCAGCAGTTACACGGGACTAGCGGACAATGAGCAGTTCTTC.